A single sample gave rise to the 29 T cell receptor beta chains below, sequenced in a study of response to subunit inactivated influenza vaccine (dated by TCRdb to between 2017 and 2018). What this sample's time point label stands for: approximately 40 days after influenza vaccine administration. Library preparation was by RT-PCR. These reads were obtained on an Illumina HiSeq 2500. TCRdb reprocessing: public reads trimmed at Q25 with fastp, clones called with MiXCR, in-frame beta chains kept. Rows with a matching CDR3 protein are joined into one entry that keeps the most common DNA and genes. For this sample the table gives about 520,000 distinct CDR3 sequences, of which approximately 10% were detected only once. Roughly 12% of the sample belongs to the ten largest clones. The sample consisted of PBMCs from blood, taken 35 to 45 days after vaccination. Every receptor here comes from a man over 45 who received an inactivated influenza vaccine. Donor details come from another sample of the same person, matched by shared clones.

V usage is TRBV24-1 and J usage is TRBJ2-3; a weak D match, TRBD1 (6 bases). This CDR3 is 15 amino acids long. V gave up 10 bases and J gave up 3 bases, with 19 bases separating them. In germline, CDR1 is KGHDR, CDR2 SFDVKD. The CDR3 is CATATGTIGTDTQYF. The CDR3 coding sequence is TGTGCCACAGCAACCGGGACAATTGGAACAGATACGCAGTATTTT.

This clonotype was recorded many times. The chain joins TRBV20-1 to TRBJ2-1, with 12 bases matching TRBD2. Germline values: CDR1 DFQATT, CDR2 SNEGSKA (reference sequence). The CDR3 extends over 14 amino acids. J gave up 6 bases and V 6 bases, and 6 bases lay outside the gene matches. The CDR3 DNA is TGCAGTGCCAAGACTAGCGGGAGTGGCAATGAGCAGTTCTTC. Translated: CSAKTSGSGNEQFF.

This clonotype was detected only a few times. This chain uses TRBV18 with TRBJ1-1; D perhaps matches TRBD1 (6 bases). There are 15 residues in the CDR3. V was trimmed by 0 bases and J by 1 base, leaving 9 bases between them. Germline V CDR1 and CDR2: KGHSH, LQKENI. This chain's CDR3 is CASSPPATGNTEAFF. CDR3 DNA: TGTGCCAGCTCACCACCCGCGACAGGGAACACTGAAGCTTTCTTT.

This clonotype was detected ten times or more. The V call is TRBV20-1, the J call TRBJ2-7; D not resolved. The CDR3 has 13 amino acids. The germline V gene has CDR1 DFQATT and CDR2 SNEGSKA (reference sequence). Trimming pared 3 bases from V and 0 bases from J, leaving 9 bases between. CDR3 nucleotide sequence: TGCAGTGCTAGTAAAGGGCCCTCCTACGAGCAGTACTTC. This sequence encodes CSASKGPSYEQYF.

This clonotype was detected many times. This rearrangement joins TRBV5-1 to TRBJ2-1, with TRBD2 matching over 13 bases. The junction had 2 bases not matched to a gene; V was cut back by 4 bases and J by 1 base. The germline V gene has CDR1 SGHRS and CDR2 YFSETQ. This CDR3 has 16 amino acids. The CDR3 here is CASSPGLAGSYNEQFF. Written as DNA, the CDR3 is TGCGCCAGCAGCCCGGGACTAGCGGGGTCCTACAATGAGCAGTTCTTC.

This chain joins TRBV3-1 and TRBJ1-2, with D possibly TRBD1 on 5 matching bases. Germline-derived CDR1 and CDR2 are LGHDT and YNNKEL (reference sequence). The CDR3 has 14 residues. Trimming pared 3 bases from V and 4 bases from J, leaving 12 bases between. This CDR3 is CASSHDGTPYGYTF. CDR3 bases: TGTGCCAGCAGCCATGACGGGACCCCCTATGGCTACACCTTC.

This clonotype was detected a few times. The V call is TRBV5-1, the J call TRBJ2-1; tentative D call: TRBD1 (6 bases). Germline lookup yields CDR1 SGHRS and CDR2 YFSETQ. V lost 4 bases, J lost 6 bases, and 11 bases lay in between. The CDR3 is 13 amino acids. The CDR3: CASSPGQLNEQFF. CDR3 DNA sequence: TGCGCCAGCAGCCCGGGACAACTCAATGAGCAGTTCTTC. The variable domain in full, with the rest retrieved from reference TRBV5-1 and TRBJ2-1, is KAGVTQTPRYLIKTRGQQVTLSCSPISGHRSVSWYQQTPGQGLQFLFEYFSETQRNKGNFPGRFSGRQFSNSRSEMNVSTLELGDSALYLCASSPGQLNEQFFGPGTRLTVL.

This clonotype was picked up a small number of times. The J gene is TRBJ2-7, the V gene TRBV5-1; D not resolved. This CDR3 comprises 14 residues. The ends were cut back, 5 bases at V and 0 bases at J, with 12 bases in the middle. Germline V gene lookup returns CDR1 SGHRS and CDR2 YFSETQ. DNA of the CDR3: TGCGCCAGCAGTCAACGACTCTCCTCCTACGAGCAGTACTTC. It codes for CASSQRLSSYEQYF.

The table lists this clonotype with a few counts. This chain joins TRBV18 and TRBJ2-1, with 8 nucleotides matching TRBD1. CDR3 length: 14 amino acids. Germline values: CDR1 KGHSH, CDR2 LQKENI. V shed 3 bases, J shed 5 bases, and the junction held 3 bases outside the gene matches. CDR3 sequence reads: CASSPLQGDNEQFF. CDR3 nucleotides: TGTGCCAGCTCACCTCTACAGGGGGACAATGAGCAGTTCTTC. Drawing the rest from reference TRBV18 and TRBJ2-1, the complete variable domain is NAGVMQNPRHLVRRRGQEARLRCSPMKGHSHVYWYRQLPEEGLKFMVYLQKENIIDESGMPKERFSAEFPKEGPSILRIQQVVRGDSAAYFCASSPLQGDNEQFFGPGTRLTVL.

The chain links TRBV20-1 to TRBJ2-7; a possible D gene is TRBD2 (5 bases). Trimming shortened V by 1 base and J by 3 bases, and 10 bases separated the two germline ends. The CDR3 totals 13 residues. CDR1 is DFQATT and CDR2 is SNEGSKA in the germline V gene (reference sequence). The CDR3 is CSARAGYDYEQYF. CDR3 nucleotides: TGCAGTGCTAGAGCGGGGTATGACTACGAGCAGTACTTC.

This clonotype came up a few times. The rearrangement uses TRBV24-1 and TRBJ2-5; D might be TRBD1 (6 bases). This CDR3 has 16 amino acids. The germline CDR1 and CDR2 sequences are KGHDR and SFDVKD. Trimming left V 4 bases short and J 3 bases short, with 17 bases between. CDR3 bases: TGTGCCACCAGTGACTCCAGGGATACAGGGAAAGAGACCCAGTACTTC. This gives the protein CATSDSRDTGKETQYF.

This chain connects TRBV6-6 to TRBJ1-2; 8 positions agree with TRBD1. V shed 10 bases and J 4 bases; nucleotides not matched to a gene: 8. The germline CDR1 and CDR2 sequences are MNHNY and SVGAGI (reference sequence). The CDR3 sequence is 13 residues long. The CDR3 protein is CATKATGVYGYTF. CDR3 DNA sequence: TGTGCCACCAAAGCGACAGGGGTCTATGGCTACACCTTC.

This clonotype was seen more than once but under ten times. The CDR3 DNA reads as TGTGCCAGCAGTTACGTCCCGGGACTAGCGGGGGGCCCCTACGAGCAGTACTTC. Its translation is CASSYVPGLAGGPYEQYF. The chain is built from TRBV6-5 and TRBJ2-7, with 15 bases that match TRBD2. There are 18 residues in the CDR3. The J segment lost 2 bases and the V segment lost 2 bases, leaving 7 bases of the junction unmatched. Per germline, CDR1 MNHEY and CDR2 SVGAGI.

This CDR3 is CASSLRAAGVQETQYF. The CDR3 coding sequence is TGTGCCAGCAGCTTAAGGGCAGCGGGGGTCCAAGAGACCCAGTACTTC. V gene TRBV7-2 combines with J gene TRBJ2-5, with TRBD2 matching over 8 bases. Germline CDR1 and CDR2: SGHTA and FQGNSA. The CDR3 has 16 amino acids. With 2 bases clipped from V and 1 base from J, the junction kept 6 bases outside the gene matches.

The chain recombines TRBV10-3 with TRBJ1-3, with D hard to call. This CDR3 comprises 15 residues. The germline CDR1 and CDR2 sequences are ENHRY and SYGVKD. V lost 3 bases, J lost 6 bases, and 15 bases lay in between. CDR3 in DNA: TGTGCCATCAGTGACGGGTGGGGTCCCGCAAACACCATATATTTT. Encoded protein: CAISDGWGPANTIYF.

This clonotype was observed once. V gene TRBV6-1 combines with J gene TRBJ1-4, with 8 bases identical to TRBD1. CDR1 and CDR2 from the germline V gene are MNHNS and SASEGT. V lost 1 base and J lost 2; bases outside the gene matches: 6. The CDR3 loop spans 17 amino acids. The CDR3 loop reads CASSEGTGKMTNEKLFF. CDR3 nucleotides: TGTGCCAGCAGTGAAGGGACAGGGAAGATGACTAATGAAAAACTGTTTTTT.

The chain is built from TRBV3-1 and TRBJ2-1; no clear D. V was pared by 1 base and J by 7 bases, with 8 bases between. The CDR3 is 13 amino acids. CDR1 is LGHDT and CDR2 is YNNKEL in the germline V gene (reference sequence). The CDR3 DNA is TGTGCCAGCAGCCAAGCTGGGGTTAATGAGCAGTTCTTC. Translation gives CASSQAGVNEQFF.

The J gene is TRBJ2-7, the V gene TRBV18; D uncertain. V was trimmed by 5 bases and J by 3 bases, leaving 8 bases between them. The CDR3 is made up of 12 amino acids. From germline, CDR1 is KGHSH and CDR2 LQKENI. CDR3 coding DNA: TGTGCCAGCTCAATCCGAAGCTACGAGCAGTACTTC. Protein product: CASSIRSYEQYF.

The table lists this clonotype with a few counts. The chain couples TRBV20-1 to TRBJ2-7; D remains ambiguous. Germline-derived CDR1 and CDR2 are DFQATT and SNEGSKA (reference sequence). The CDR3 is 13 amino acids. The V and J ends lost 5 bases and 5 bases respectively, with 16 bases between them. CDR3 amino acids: CSAPLILGHEQYF. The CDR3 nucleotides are TGCAGTGCTCCCCTCATACTTGGACACGAGCAGTACTTC.

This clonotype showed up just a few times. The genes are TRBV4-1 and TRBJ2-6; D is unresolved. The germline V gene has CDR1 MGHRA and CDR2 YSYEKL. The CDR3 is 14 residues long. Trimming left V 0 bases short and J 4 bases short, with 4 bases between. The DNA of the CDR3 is TGCGCCAGCAGCCAAGATGGCGGGGCCAACGTCCTGACTTTC. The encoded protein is CASSQDGGANVLTF.

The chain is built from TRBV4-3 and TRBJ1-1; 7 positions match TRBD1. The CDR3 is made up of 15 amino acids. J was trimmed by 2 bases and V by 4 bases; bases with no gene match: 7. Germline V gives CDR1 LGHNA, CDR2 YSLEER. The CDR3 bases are TGCGCCAGCAGCCCGCAGGGGGACTATAACACTGAAGCTTTCTTT. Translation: CASSPQGDYNTEAFF.

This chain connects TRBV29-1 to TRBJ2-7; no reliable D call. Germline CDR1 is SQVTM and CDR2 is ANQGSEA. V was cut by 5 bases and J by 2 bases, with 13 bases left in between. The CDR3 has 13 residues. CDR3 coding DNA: TGCAGCGTTCCTGGCCTAGTTCCCTACGAGCAGTACTTC. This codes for CSVPGLVPYEQYF.

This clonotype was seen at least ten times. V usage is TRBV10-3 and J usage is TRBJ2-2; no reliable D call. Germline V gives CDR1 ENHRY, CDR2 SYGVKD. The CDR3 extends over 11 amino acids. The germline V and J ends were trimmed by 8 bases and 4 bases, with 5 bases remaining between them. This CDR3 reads CAIATTGELFF. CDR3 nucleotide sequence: TGTGCCATCGCCACCACCGGGGAGCTGTTTTTT.

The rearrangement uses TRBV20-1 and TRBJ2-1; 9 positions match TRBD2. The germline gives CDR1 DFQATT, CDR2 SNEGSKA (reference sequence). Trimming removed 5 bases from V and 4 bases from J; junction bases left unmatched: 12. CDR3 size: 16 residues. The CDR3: CSAERPGLASYNEQFF. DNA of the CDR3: TGCAGTGCTGAACGACCGGGACTAGCATCTTACAATGAGCAGTTCTTC.

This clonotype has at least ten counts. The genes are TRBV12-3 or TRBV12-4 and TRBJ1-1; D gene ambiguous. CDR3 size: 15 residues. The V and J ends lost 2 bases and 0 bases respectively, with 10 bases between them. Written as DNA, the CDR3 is TGTGCCAGCAGTTTATACCAGAGTATGAACACTGAAGCTTTCTTT. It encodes CASSLYQSMNTEAFF.

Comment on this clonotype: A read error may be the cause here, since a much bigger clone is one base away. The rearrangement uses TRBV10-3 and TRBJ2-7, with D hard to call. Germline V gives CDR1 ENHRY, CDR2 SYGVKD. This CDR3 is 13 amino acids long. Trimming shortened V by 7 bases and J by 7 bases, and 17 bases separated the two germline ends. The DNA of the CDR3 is TGTGCCATCACTCCGATACTTCTTGGTGAGCAGTACTTC. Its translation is CAITPILLGEQYF.

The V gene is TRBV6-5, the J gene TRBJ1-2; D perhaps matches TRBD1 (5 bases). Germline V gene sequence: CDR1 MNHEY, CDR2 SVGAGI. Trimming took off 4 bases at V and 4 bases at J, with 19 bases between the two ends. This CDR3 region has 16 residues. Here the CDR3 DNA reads TGTGCCAGCAGTTCCCAGATGCGGGACCTTAGCTATGGCTACACCTTC. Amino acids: CASSSQMRDLSYGYTF.

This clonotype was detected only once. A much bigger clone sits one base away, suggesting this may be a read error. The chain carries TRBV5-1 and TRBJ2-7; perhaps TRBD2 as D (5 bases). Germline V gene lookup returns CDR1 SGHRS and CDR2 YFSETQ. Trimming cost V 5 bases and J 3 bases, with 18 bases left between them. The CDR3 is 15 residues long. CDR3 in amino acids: CASSSDLGVHYEQYF. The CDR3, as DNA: TGCGCCAGCAGTTCGGACCTCGGGGTTCACTACGAGCAGTACTTC.

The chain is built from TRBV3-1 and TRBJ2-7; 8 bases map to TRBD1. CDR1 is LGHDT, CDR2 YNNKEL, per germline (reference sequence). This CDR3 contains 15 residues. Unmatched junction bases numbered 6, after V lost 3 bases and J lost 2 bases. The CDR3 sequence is CASSQDREKAYEQYF. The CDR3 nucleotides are TGTGCCAGCAGCCAGGACAGGGAAAAGGCCTACGAGCAGTACTTC.